The present T cell receptor (beta chain) was sequenced within a study of Ad26.COV2.S vaccination and SARS-CoV-2 variants. Whole-study results and caveats: The study found similar non-spike TCR breadth in vaccine and placebo recipients.

Regarding this clone: The antigen is undetermined.

Produced via immunoSEQ multiplex PCR; TCRdb's table is partial and in-frame only. The repertoire includes 120,000 to 150,000 clones, roughly 90% of them detected once, and 5% sits in the top ten. Per the germline V gene, CDR1 is MNHEY and CDR2 is SVGAGI. The V end was cut by 7 bases, the J end by 6 bases, with 14 bases between. This CDR3 region has 13 residues. The chain links TRBV6-5 to TRBJ2-3; D assignment may be TRBD1 or TRBD2 (5 bases each). Sequencing used peripheral blood, obtained after recovery from COVID-19. This TCR derives from a human donor who had recovered from COVID-19. The CDR3 coding sequence is TGTGCCAGCAACGAGGGGCCTACGGATACGCAGTATTTT. Amino acid sequence: CASNEGPTDTQYF.